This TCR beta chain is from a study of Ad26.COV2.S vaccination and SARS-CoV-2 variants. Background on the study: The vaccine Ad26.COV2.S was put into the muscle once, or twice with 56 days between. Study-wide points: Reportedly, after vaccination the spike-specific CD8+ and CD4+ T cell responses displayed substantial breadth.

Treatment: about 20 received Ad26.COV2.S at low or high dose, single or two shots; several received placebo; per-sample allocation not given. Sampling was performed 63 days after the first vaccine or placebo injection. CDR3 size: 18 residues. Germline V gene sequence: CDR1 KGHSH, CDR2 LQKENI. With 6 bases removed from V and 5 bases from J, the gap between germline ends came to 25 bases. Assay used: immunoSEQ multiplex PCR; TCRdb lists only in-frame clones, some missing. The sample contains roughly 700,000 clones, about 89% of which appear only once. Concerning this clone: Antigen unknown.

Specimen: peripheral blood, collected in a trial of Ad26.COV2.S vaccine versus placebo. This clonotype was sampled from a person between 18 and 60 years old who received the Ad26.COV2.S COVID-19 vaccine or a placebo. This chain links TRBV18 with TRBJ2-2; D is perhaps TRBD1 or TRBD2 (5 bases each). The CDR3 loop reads CASSTKIGPGTGTGELFF. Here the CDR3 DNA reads TGTGCCAGCTCGACTAAAATAGGTCCCGGGACGGGTACCGGGGAGCTGTTTTTT.